This TCR beta chain was documented in a study of blood T cell repertoires in COVID-19. The CDR3 runs 16 residues. Germline V CDR1 and CDR2: SEHNR, FQNEAQ (reference sequence). The V segment lost 2 bases and the J segment 0 bases; nucleotides outside the gene matches: 2. In the source study's methods: By means of reference gene primer amplification, nucleated cell counts were estimated. The table came from immunoSEQ multiplex PCR; TCRdb's copy has only in-frame clones and leaves some out. The V and J calls and clone size were taken over from that table, and D and trimming were inferred from the DNA. Counted here are some 130,000 clones, 70% to 90% occurring once; the ten biggest clones make up roughly 13%.

The clonotype originates from a human donor in a cohort sampled during active COVID-19. This chain uses TRBV7-9 with TRBJ2-3, with TRBD2 identical over 10 bases. Input material: peripheral blood. The CDR3 DNA sequence: TGTGCCAGCAGCTTATCAGCGGGGGGGAGCACAGATACGCAGTATTTT. This gives the protein CASSLSAGGSTDTQYF.